This TCR beta chain was observed in a study of cytomegalovirus exposure and HLA in healthy donors. Study findings and constraints: A prior analysis recorded that most TCR beta V segments were productive about 90% or about 30% of the time. An analysis that came later showed most CMV-associated TCR beta chains appearing HLA-restricted.

Despite likely unrecorded immune exposures, the donors were nominally healthy at the time of sampling. The study ran its PCR with 60 Vbeta and 13 Jbeta primers. Original processing methods: Later work found around 72 million unique TCR beta chains, with about 10 million shared. The assay was immunoSEQ multiplex PCR, and TCRdb's table has in-frame clones only and misses some. D and trimming come from the DNA, and the V and J calls and clone size come from that table. The sample consists of about 43,000 clones, 60% to 70% of them appearing once. Worth noting for this clone: Its cognate antigen is unknown.

This CDR3 has 16 residues. CDR1 and CDR2 (germline): MGHRA, YSYEKL. Trimming left V 0 bases short and J 7 bases short, with 15 bases between. This clonotype originated in a man aged 55 to 70 in good health and CMV-seropositive. The chain has TRBV4-1 and TRBJ2-2; D is perhaps TRBD1 (5 bases). The specimen sequenced was PBMCs. CDR3 DNA: TGCGCCAGCAGCCAAGATGGGGCAGGGTTTGGCGGGGAGCTGTTTTTT. As protein: CASSQDGAGFGGELFF.